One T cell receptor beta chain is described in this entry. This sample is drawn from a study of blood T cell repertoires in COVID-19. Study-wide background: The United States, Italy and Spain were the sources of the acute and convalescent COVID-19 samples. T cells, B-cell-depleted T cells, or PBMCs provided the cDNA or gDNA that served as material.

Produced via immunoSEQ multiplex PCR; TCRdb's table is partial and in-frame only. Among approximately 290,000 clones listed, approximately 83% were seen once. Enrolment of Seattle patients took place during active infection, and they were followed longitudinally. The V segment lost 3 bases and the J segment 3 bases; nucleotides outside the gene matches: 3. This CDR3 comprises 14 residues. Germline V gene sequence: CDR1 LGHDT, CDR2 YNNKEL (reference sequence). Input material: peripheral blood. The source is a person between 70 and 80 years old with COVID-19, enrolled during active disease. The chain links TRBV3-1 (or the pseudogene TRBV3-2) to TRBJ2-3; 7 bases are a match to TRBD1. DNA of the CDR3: TGTGCCAGCAGCCACAACAGGGGTACAGATACGCAGTATTTT. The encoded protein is CASSHNRGTDTQYF.